This TCR beta chain comes out of a study of blood T cell repertoires in COVID-19. Germline V gene lookup returns CDR1 MNHEY and CDR2 SVGAGI. The CDR3 has 13 amino acids. The trim removed 7 bases at V and 2 bases at J, leaving 5 bases unmatched. Only in-frame clones appear in the TCRdb table, and some are missing; sequencing was by immunoSEQ multiplex PCR. The table lists about 320,000 clones, roughly 88% of them singletons. Sequenced sample: peripheral blood. The sequence was obtained from a woman aged 45-59 years with acute or convalescent COVID-19. J is TRBJ2-7 and V is TRBV6-5, with 7 bases identical to TRBD2. The CDR3 region has the DNA TGTGCCAGCACCAAGCGGGGTACCTACGAGCAGTACTTC. Its protein product is CASTKRGTYEQYF.